The 28 T cell receptor beta chains in this list originate from one sample, sequenced in a study of shared clonotypes between healthy human individuals. Generated by immunoSEQ multiplex PCR, the TCRdb table keeps only in-frame clones and is missing some. Of approximately 1,500,000 clones listed, more than 95% were seen once; the top ten hold about 1%. Sample: naive CD4+ T cells sorted from blood. Subset here: CD45RA+ positively selected. Every receptor here comes from a man aged 25-45 years in good health.

A single count supports this clone. The chain combines TRBV7-3 with TRBJ2-5, with 9 bases matching TRBD1. Trimming cost V 5 bases and J 5 bases; bases outside gene matches: 9. CDR1 is SGHTA and CDR2 is FQGTGA in the germline V gene. CDR3 length: 15 residues. DNA for the CDR3: TGTGCCAGCAGCCTAGACAGGGGGGCGACGGAGACCCAGTACTTC. Translation gives CASSLDRGATETQYF.

The chain combines TRBV18 with TRBJ2-3, with 8 bases aligning to TRBD2. CDR1 and CDR2 from the germline V gene are KGHSH and LQKENI. The CDR3 sequence is 17 residues long. V was clipped by 6 bases and J by 3 bases; unmatched bases: 14. The CDR3, as DNA: TGTGCCAGCTCGTCCCTCTCCACTAGCGGCCATACAGATACGCAGTATTTT. Protein product: CASSSLSTSGHTDTQYF.

The chain has TRBV15 and TRBJ1-2, with 8 bases fitting TRBD1. The CDR3 runs 15 residues. Germline trimming cut 4 bases from V and 3 bases from J; bases unmatched to any gene: 7. CDR1 LNHNV and CDR2 YYDKDF come from the germline V gene (reference sequence). The CDR3, as DNA: TGTGCCACCAGCACCAGAGGGACAGGATACTATGGCTACACCTTC. Its protein product is CATSTRGTGYYGYTF. The whole variable domain, remainder taken from reference TRBV15 and TRBJ1-2, is DAMVIQNPRYQVTQFGKPVTLSCSQTLNHNVMYWYQQKSSQAPKLLFHYYDKDFNNEADTPDNFQSRRPNTSFCFLDIRSPGLGDTAMYLCATSTRGTGYYGYTFGSGTRLTVV.

V gene TRBV9 combines with J gene TRBJ1-1; 10 bases match TRBD1. Trimming took 4 bases from V and 7 from J; bases not matched to a gene: 10. In germline, CDR1 is SGDLS, CDR2 YYNGEE. This CDR3 region has 15 residues. The CDR3 sequence: CASSLAGTGASEAFF. The CDR3 coding sequence is TGTGCCAGCAGCCTCGCCGGGACAGGGGCCAGTGAAGCTTTCTTT. Supplemented by reference TRBV9 and TRBJ1-1, the full variable domain reads DSGVTQTPKHLITATGQRVTLRCSPRSGDLSVYWYQQSLDQGLQFLIQYYNGEERAKGNILERFSAQQFPDLHSELNLSSLELGDSALYFCASSLAGTGASEAFFGQGTRLTVV.

V and J are TRBV7-2 and TRBJ2-7; 8 bases line up with TRBD1. Germline CDR1 SGHTA, CDR2 FQGNSA. The length of the CDR3 is 17 residues. V shed 2 bases, J shed 0 bases, and the junction held 9 bases outside the gene matches. DNA for the CDR3: TGTGCCAGCAGCTTAAATTTTTGGGGACAGGACTCCTACGAGCAGTACTTC. Translation gives CASSLNFWGQDSYEQYF.

The chain carries TRBV28 and TRBJ2-1; 10 bases match TRBD1. The CDR3 consists of 14 residues. The germline gives CDR1 MDHEN, CDR2 SYDVKM. Trimming cost V 6 bases and J 14 bases; bases outside gene matches: 13. CDR3 in amino acids: CASRRQALTGGKFF. The CDR3 bases are TGTGCCAGCAGACGACAGGCACTGACAGGGGGCAAGTTCTTC.

CDR3 loop: CASSPLGQGSYEQYF. CDR3 sequence (DNA): TGCGCCAGCAGCCCACTTGGACAGGGATCCTACGAGCAGTACTTC. The V gene is TRBV4-1, the J gene TRBJ2-7; 8 bases map to TRBD1. The CDR3 loop spans 15 amino acids. From germline, CDR1 is MGHRA and CDR2 YSYEKL. Losses at the gene ends were 4 bases for V and 1 base for J; bases not matched to a gene: 6.

V usage is TRBV19 and J usage is TRBJ2-5; TRBD1 matches 9 bases. V lost 2 bases, J lost 2 bases, and 6 bases stayed unmatched. CDR1 and CDR2 from the germline V gene are LNHDA and SQIVND (reference sequence). The CDR3 is 16 residues long. DNA for the CDR3: TGTGCCAGTAGTATAAGGGACAGGGCTTATCAAGAGACCCAGTACTTC. This gives the protein CASSIRDRAYQETQYF.

The chain couples TRBV28 to TRBJ2-1; D not certain. The CDR3 extends over 13 amino acids. The ends were cut back, 5 bases at V and 5 bases at J, with 10 bases in the middle. The germline CDR1 and CDR2 sequences are MDHEN and SYDVKM. The CDR3 loop is CASSISTDNEQFF. Written as DNA, the CDR3 is TGTGCCAGCAGTATATCGACGGACAATGAGCAGTTCTTC.

The CDR3 loop is CASRLGNREGEQFF. CDR3 coding DNA: TGCGCCAGTCGCCTGGGAAACAGGGAAGGTGAGCAGTTCTTC. This rearrangement joins TRBV5-1 to TRBJ2-1, with a tentative D call TRBD1 (6 bases). Deletions cut 8 bases from V and 9 bases from J, with 21 bases between. The CDR3 spans 14 residues. Per the germline V gene, CDR1 is SGHRS and CDR2 is YFSETQ.

This chain links TRBV4-1 with TRBJ2-1; 9 nucleotides line up with TRBD2. This CDR3 has 16 residues. Germline V lookup: CDR1 MGHRA, CDR2 YSYEKL. J was trimmed by 8 bases and V by 2 bases; bases with no gene match: 10. CDR3: CASSQPSGKGGYEQFF. CDR3 nucleotide sequence: TGCGCCAGCAGCCAACCTAGCGGGAAGGGAGGCTATGAGCAGTTCTTC.

The chain has TRBV7-2 and TRBJ1-2, with D unresolved. This CDR3 has 15 residues. The germline V and J ends were trimmed by 1 base and 8 bases, with 17 bases remaining between them. Germline V gives CDR1 SGHTA, CDR2 FQGNSA. The CDR3 region has the DNA TGTGCCAGCAGCTTAGAAGCGGCAGGCCTTGGGGGCTACACCTTC. It is translated as CASSLEAAGLGGYTF.

This rearrangement joins TRBV4-3 to TRBJ2-7; D not resolved. The V gene's germline CDR1 is LGHNA and CDR2 YSLEER. Trimming took off 1 base at V and 3 bases at J, with 13 bases between the two ends. There are 15 residues in the CDR3. The CDR3, as DNA: TGCGCCAGCAGCCAAGTGCGGAGCTTGGGCTACGAGCAGTACTTC. Residues: CASSQVRSLGYEQYF.

The V and J genes are TRBV27 and TRBJ2-1, with 11 bases matching TRBD2. The V gene's germline CDR1 is MNHEY and CDR2 SMNVEV (reference sequence). The length of the CDR3 is 18 residues. J lost 3 bases, V lost 7 bases, and 14 bases had no gene match. The CDR3 protein is CASTGPPTSGSLYNEQFF. CDR3 DNA: TGTGCCAGCACCGGCCCTCCTACTAGCGGGAGCCTCTACAATGAGCAGTTCTTC.

The chain uses TRBV30 and TRBJ1-1; D uncertain. Germline V gives CDR1 GTSNPN, CDR2 SVGIG (reference sequence). V lost 5 bases to trimming and J lost 4 bases, with 14 bases between them. This CDR3 comprises 13 residues. This CDR3 reads CAWVWRASTEAFF. CDR3 DNA: TGTGCCTGGGTGTGGAGGGCCTCCACTGAAGCTTTCTTT. The entire variable domain, with the rest obtained from reference TRBV30 and TRBJ1-1, is as follows: SQTIHQWPATLVQPVGSPLSLECTVEGTSNPNLYWYRQAAGRGLQLLFYSVGIGQISSEVPQNLSASRPQDRQFILSSKKLLLSDSGFYLCAWVWRASTEAFFGQGTRLTVV.

The rearrangement joins TRBV19 to TRBJ2-7; D may match TRBD1 or TRBD2 (6 bases each). V lost 6 bases and J lost 2, with 14 bases in between. This CDR3 has 14 residues. Germline V gene data show CDR1 as LNHDA and CDR2 as SQIVND (reference sequence). CDR3 sequence reads: CASSSDRTTYEQYF. Written as DNA, the CDR3 is TGTGCCAGTAGCTCAGACAGGACTACCTACGAGCAGTACTTC.

The chain is built from TRBV4-3 and TRBJ1-3; unclear D gene. Germline V lookup: CDR1 LGHNA, CDR2 YSLEER. The CDR3 has 14 amino acids. V lost 7 bases, J lost 1 base, and 11 bases lay in between. CDR3 sequence reads: CASTVVGSGNTIYF. The CDR3 DNA reads TGCGCCAGCACAGTGGTCGGGTCTGGAAACACCATATATTTT.

The chain has TRBV18 and TRBJ2-2; D possibly corresponds to TRBD1 (5 bases). The V end was cut by 1 base, the J end by 4 bases, with 16 bases between. Germline values: CDR1 KGHSH, CDR2 LQKENI. This CDR3 has 17 amino acids. DNA for the CDR3: TGTGCCAGCTCACCACGGGGCCGGGCCCGTGCCACCGGGGAGCTGTTTTTT. Protein sequence: CASSPRGRARATGELFF.

V is TRBV14 and J is TRBJ2-2; the match to TRBD2 covers 11 bases. V was pared by 1 base and J by 4 bases, with 2 bases of the junction left unmatched. This CDR3 contains 16 residues. CDR1 SGHDN and CDR2 FVKESK come from the germline V gene. CDR3 residues: CASSQVSGRGTGELFF. The DNA for the CDR3 is TGTGCCAGCAGCCAAGTTAGCGGGAGGGGCACCGGGGAGCTGTTTTTT. Complete variable domain (other parts from reference TRBV14 and TRBJ2-2): EAGVTQFPSHSVIEKGQTVTLRCDPISGHDNLYWYRRVMGKEIKFLLHFVKESKQDESGMPNNRFLAERTGGTYSTLKVQPAELEDSGVYFCASSQVSGRGTGELFFGEGSRLTVL.

This chain joins TRBV5-1 and TRBJ2-1; 8 nucleotides match TRBD2. The V gene end was trimmed by 0 bases and the J gene end by 6 bases; junction bases not matched to a gene: 8. This CDR3 spans 16 amino acids. Germline lookup yields CDR1 SGHRS and CDR2 YFSETQ. CDR3 in DNA: TGCGCCAGCAGCTTGGCCGGGGCTAGCGGGTCCAATGAGCAGTTCTTC. Protein product: CASSLAGASGSNEQFF.

The CDR3 bases are TGTGCCAGCAGCGACGTTAAAGGGCACGAGCAGTACTTC. Protein: CASSDVKGHEQYF. The chain employs TRBV6-6 and TRBJ2-7; no firm D call. Germline loops: CDR1 MNHNY, CDR2 SVGAGI (reference sequence). The germline V and J ends were trimmed by 6 bases and 5 bases, with 14 bases remaining between them. The CDR3 is 13 amino acids.

The chain links TRBV7-8 to TRBJ2-5; 14 positions agree with TRBD2. CDR3 length equals 18 residues. The germline V gene encodes CDR1 SGHVS and CDR2 FQNEAQ. J was trimmed by 5 bases and V by 2 bases; bases with no gene match: 10. The CDR3 reads CASSLTRTSGRRGETQYF. In DNA, the CDR3 is TGTGCCAGCAGCTTAACGCGGACTAGCGGGAGGAGAGGGGAGACCCAGTACTTC. Combining the CDR3 with reference TRBV7-8 and TRBJ2-5 gives the whole variable domain GAGVSQSPRYKVAKRGQDVALRCDPISGHVSLFWYQQALGQGPEFLTYFQNEAQLDKSGLPSDRFFAERPEGSVSTLKIQRTQQEDSAVYLCASSLTRTSGRRGETQYFGPGTRLLVL.

The chain links TRBV14 to TRBJ2-1; 8 bases agree with TRBD2. The CDR3 length is 15 residues. With V trimmed by 3 bases and J by 3 bases, 4 bases remained unmatched. Germline CDR1 is SGHDN and CDR2 is FVKESK. The CDR3 reads CASSHLLADYNEQFF. CDR3 sequence (DNA): TGTGCCAGCAGCCATTTACTAGCGGACTACAATGAGCAGTTCTTC.

This chain links TRBV5-6 with TRBJ1-2, with D possibly matching TRBD1 (6 bases). The CDR3 spans 15 residues. The V gene lost 0 bases and the J gene lost 1 base, with 10 bases spanning the gap. Germline CDR1 and CDR2: SGHDT and YYEEEE. The DNA for the CDR3 is TGTGCCAGCAGCTTGGTAGGGGGGGATAACTATGGCTACACCTTC. The encoded protein is CASSLVGGDNYGYTF.

V usage is TRBV27 and J usage is TRBJ2-7; 11 bases agree with TRBD1. The CDR3 length is 16 residues. Trimming cost V 6 bases and J 4 bases; bases outside gene matches: 11. Germline-derived CDR1 and CDR2 are MNHEY and SMNVEV (reference sequence). CDR3 sequence (DNA): TGTGCCAGCAGAAATGTCAGGACAGGGGGCTCTTACGAGCAGTACTTC. Its translation is CASRNVRTGGSYEQYF.

The chain has TRBV21-1 and TRBJ1-5. TRBV21-1 represents a pseudogene. The CDR3 covers 23 residues. The CDR3 spells CASSKARVMKEILANRKNQPQHF. CDR3 coding DNA: TGTGCCAGCAGCAAAGCGCGGGTCATGAAGGAAATCCTGGCCAATCGAAAAAATCAGCCCCAGCATTTT.

The CDR3 here is CATAPGVGYQETQYF. The CDR3 DNA follows: TGTGCCACCGCTCCCGGGGTAGGGTACCAAGAGACCCAGTACTTC. The chain carries TRBV10-3 and TRBJ2-5, with D perhaps matching TRBD2 (5 bases). The CDR3 has 15 residues. Trimming removed 10 bases from V and 0 bases from J, with 18 bases in between. Germline lookup yields CDR1 ENHRY and CDR2 SYGVKD.

The genes are TRBV6-1 and TRBJ1-4; the match to TRBD1 covers 7 bases. Trimming removed 7 bases from V and 6 bases from J; junction bases left unmatched: 8. CDR1 and CDR2 (germline): MNHNS, SASEGT. This CDR3 region has 14 residues. CDR3 bases: TGTGCCAGCACCTGGGGCAGGGGGTATGAAAAACTGTTTTTT. Its translation is CASTWGRGYEKLFF.